This T cell receptor (beta chain) came from a study of T cell responses to AZD1222 COVID-19 vaccine. Study results and caveats: Most donors were white British, females outnumbered males, and clonal diversity was possibly underestimated. Regions 160-218 and 743-854 held dominance among vaccine-associated CD4 TCRs, which spanned spike.

The CDR3 loop spans 13 amino acids. With 1 base removed from V and 6 bases from J, the gap between germline ends came to 9 bases. CDR1 is SEHNR and CDR2 is FQNEAQ in the germline V gene (reference sequence). Analyses pooled second doses at about 4 or about 12 weeks. For this clone: Its antigen is currently unknown.

The data were produced by immunoSEQ multiplex PCR, yet TCRdb's version contains in-frame clones alone and is incomplete. This table holds roughly 120,000 clones, more than 70% found once. The V gene is TRBV7-9, the J gene TRBJ1-1; D remains ambiguous. This sequence originates from an adult who received the AZD1222 COVID-19 vaccine. Source: peripheral blood, taken 28 days after the second AZD1222 dose. The CDR3 DNA reads TGTGCCAGCAGCTTAGACGTTTCGGCTGAAGCTTTCTTT. Translation gives CASSLDVSAEAFF.